The T cell receptor beta chain under discussion was sequenced for a study of cytomegalovirus exposure and HLA in healthy donors. Findings of the study overall: Excluded were some V segments that proved indistinguishable, including TRBV6-2 and TRBV6-3. According to reports, the classifier identified cytomegalovirus status with high specificity and sensitivity.

The CDR3 sequence is 14 residues long. Germline V CDR1 and CDR2: MDHEN, SYDVKM. The V segment lost 2 bases and the J segment 2 bases; nucleotides outside the gene matches: 3. To note about this clone: Its antigen is unidentified.

Amplification used 60 Vbeta primers and 13 Jbeta primers. The protocol was immunoSEQ multiplex PCR, while the TCRdb copy is restricted to in-frame clones and leaves out a portion. The sample contains about 130,000 clones, about 80% of which appear only once. The chain carries TRBV28 and TRBJ2-7, with TRBD1 matching 7 bases. Input material: PBMCs. The receptor comes from a middle-aged man in good health and CMV-seronegative. CDR3 coding DNA: TGTGCCAGCAGTTTAATTCAGGGGGCCTACGAGCAGTACTTC. Translation: CASSLIQGAYEQYF.